What follows are 26 T cell receptor beta chains derived from one specimen sequenced in a study of vaccination effects on CD4 cells after COVID-19. The assay was immunoSEQ multiplex PCR, and TCRdb's table has in-frame clones only and misses some. The sample carries around 46,000 clones, roughly two thirds recorded once. These receptors have no identified antigens. With the ViraFEST assay, the study expanded antigen-specific CD4+ T cells using viral peptide pools, then sequenced them. Having been cultured for around ten days, the cells underwent CD4+ T cell isolation. Infection with SARS-CoV-2 occurred in the person between March and December 2020, and PCR confirmed it. The sequenced sample was CD4+ T cells from PBMCs cultured with a peptide pool, obtained before COVID-19 vaccination. The receptor set was obtained from a human donor who had a prior SARS-CoV-2 infection.

V gene TRBV7-2 combines with J gene TRBJ2-7, with D perhaps TRBD2 (6 bases). Per germline, CDR1 SGHTA and CDR2 FQGNSA. Trimming stripped 3 bases from V and 6 bases from J, with 9 bases between. The CDR3 is 12 amino acids. The CDR3, as DNA: TGTGCCAGCAGCTTCCAGGGAGGCGAGCAGTACTTC. Translation gives CASSFQGGEQYF.

V is TRBV7-9 and J is TRBJ1-4; 12 bases agree with TRBD1. The CDR3 consists of 18 residues. Germline CDR1 is SEHNR and CDR2 is FQNEAQ (reference sequence). The V and J ends lost 3 bases and 2 bases, in that order; junction bases with no gene match: 7. DNA for the CDR3: TGTGCCAGCAGCTTGGGGCCGGGACAGGGGGCGACTAATGAAAAACTGTTTTTT. Its protein is CASSLGPGQGATNEKLFF.

This clone was seen a few times. The J gene is TRBJ1-2, the V gene TRBV7-9, with D possibly matching TRBD1 (5 bases). Germline CDR1 is SEHNR and CDR2 is FQNEAQ (reference sequence). Between the trimmed V and J ends, which lost 6 bases and 4 bases, there was a span of 18 bases. The CDR3 extends over 15 amino acids. The CDR3, as DNA: TGTGCCAGCAGTCGTAGTTCCGGGGGGGTCTATGGCTACACCTTC. Translating gives CASSRSSGGVYGYTF. The variable domain in full, completed from reference TRBV7-9 and TRBJ1-2, reads DTGVSQNPRHKITKRGQNVTFRCDPISEHNRLYWYRQTLGQGPEFLTYFQNEAQLEKSRLLSDRFSAERPKGSFSTLEIQRTEQGDSAMYLCASSRSSGGVYGYTFGSGTRLTVV.

This chain joins TRBV30 and TRBJ2-1; TRBD1 matches at 8 bases. CDR3 length: 14 residues. With V trimmed by 2 bases and J by 15 bases, 15 bases remained unmatched. Germline CDR1 GTSNPN, CDR2 SVGIG (reference sequence). The DNA of the CDR3 is TGTGCCTGGAGTTGGTCGGGACAGGCCGCCGGCCCGTTCTTC. Amino acid sequence: CAWSWSGQAAGPFF.

J is TRBJ1-2 and V is TRBV5-4, with D unresolved. Trimming stripped 0 bases from V and 7 bases from J, with 10 bases between. CDR3 length: 13 residues. Germline V gene lookup returns CDR1 SGHNT and CDR2 YYREEE (reference sequence). The CDR3 is CASSLVELPGYTF. Written as DNA, the CDR3 is TGTGCCAGCAGCTTGGTGGAGCTTCCTGGCTACACCTTC.

This clone has a handful of counts. The chain carries TRBV18 and TRBJ2-2, with 9 bases that match TRBD1. This CDR3 is built from 16 residues. Per germline, CDR1 KGHSH and CDR2 LQKENI. With V trimmed by 6 bases and J by 4 bases, 9 bases remained unmatched. The CDR3 here is CASSTGTGWSTGELFF. CDR3 DNA: TGTGCCAGCTCCACAGGGACAGGGTGGAGCACCGGGGAGCTGTTTTTT.

The chain couples TRBV5-4 to TRBJ2-7; 7 bases align to TRBD2. The CDR3 has 16 amino acids. CDR1 and CDR2 from the germline V gene are SGHNT and YYREEE (reference sequence). V trimming: 4 bases; J trimming: 0 bases; junction bases outside the gene matches: 10. CDR3 in DNA: TGTGCCAGCAGCCCTGGGGGGGGACTGAACTCCTACGAGCAGTACTTC. Translation: CASSPGGGLNSYEQYF.

The rearrangement links TRBV18 to TRBJ1-3, with D unclear. Trimming took 0 bases from V and 4 from J, leaving 4 bases between them. CDR3 length equals 13 residues. Looked up from germline, CDR1 is KGHSH and CDR2 is LQKENI. CDR3 in amino acids: CASSPPAGNTIYF. The CDR3 DNA follows: TGTGCCAGCTCACCACCGGCGGGAAACACCATATATTTT.

This CDR3 reads CSVGGGPKIPNTGELFF. CDR3 sequence (DNA): TGCAGCGTTGGTGGGGGGCCAAAGATCCCGAACACCGGGGAGCTGTTTTTT. The chain is built from TRBV29-1 and TRBJ2-2; D possibly uses TRBD1 or TRBD2 (6 bases each). Looked up from germline, CDR1 is SQVTM and CDR2 is ANQGSEA. The CDR3 consists of 17 residues. Trimming removed 4 bases from V and 0 bases from J, with 18 bases in between.

V gene TRBV2 combines with J gene TRBJ2-5; D may correspond to TRBD1 or TRBD2 (5 bases each). CDR1 is SNHLY and CDR2 is FYNNEI in the germline V gene. The CDR3 extends over 17 amino acids. The germline V and J ends were trimmed by 4 bases and 7 bases, with 25 bases remaining between them. This chain's CDR3 is CASSGGGWGPTRGTQYF. CDR3 nucleotide sequence: TGTGCCAGCAGTGGCGGAGGTTGGGGACCCACGAGAGGGACCCAGTACTTC.

The V and J genes are TRBV11-2 and TRBJ2-7; TRBD1 matches 8 bases. Trimming took 0 bases from V and 4 from J; bases not matched to a gene: 14. The CDR3 has 18 amino acids. Germline CDR1 is SGHAT and CDR2 is FQNNGV. CDR3: CASSLDRRTGYRVYEQYF. The CDR3 DNA is TGTGCCAGCAGCTTAGATCGCCGGACAGGGTATAGGGTTTACGAGCAGTACTTC.

This clone was counted a single time. V usage is TRBV6-1 and J usage is TRBJ1-2, with D perhaps TRBD1 (5 bases). V lost 2 bases and J 4 bases, leaving 17 bases between the germline ends. Looked up from germline, CDR1 is MNHNS and CDR2 is SASEGT. The CDR3 contains 16 residues. CDR3 in DNA: TGTGCCAGCAGTGAACCAGGGAACGAGATCGGCTATGGCTACACCTTC. This encodes CASSEPGNEIGYGYTF.

The chain is built from TRBV30 and TRBJ2-3; D may be TRBD2 (6 bases). From germline, CDR1 is GTSNPN and CDR2 SVGIG (reference sequence). CDR3 size: 15 residues. V lost 0 bases to trimming and J lost 2 bases, with 12 bases between them. CDR3 region: CAWSVLRGDTDTQYF. The DNA for the CDR3 is TGTGCCTGGAGTGTACTGCGGGGAGACACAGATACGCAGTATTTT.

The table lists this clone with a few counts. This chain connects TRBV5-6 to TRBJ1-2; D might be TRBD1 (6 bases). The CDR3 covers 14 residues. Trimming took 0 bases from V and 8 from J, leaving 14 bases between them. Germline CDR1 is SGHDT and CDR2 is YYEEEE. CDR3 coding DNA: TGTGCCAGCAGCTTGGGCATCAGGGGTGTAGGCTACACCTTC. It codes for CASSLGIRGVGYTF. Drawing the rest from reference TRBV5-6 and TRBJ1-2, the complete variable domain is DAGVTQSPTHLIKTRGQQVTLRCSPKSGHDTVSWYQQALGQGPQFIFQYYEEEERQRGNFPDRFSGHQFPNYSSELNVNALLLGDSALYLCASSLGIRGVGYTFGSGTRLTVV.

In its sample, this clone was seen a few times. The V gene is TRBV6-5, the J gene TRBJ1-3; D is ambiguous. The V end lost 6 bases, the J end lost 2 bases, and 8 bases lay between the germline ends. The CDR3 contains 13 residues. CDR1 MNHEY and CDR2 SVGAGI come from the germline V gene. CDR3 residues: CASRFGTGNTIYF. The CDR3 bases are TGTGCCAGCAGATTTGGGACTGGAAACACCATATATTTT.

The J gene is TRBJ1-6, the V gene TRBV6-5, with D perhaps matching TRBD1 (5 bases). This CDR3 region has 15 residues. Trimming stripped 0 bases from V and 10 bases from J, with 13 bases between. Per the germline V gene, CDR1 is MNHEY and CDR2 is SVGAGI. CDR3 protein: CASSYSGRVLSPLHF. DNA for the CDR3: TGTGCCAGCAGTTACTCTGGCAGGGTACTATCACCCCTCCACTTT.

CDR3 in DNA: TGTGCCTGGGCCCCTGACAGGGCATCAGGAGCTTTCTTT. Protein sequence: CAWAPDRASGAFF. The rearrangement links TRBV30 to TRBJ1-1; 7 nucleotides line up with TRBD1. This CDR3 has 13 residues. The trim removed 5 bases at V and 10 bases at J, leaving 13 bases unmatched. Germline CDR1 reads GTSNPN; CDR2 reads SVGIG (reference sequence). Based on the CDR3 plus reference TRBV30 and TRBJ1-1, the full variable domain is SQTIHQWPATLVQPVGSPLSLECTVEGTSNPNLYWYRQAAGRGLQLLFYSVGIGQISSEVPQNLSASRPQDRQFILSSKKLLLSDSGFYLCAWAPDRASGAFFGQGTRLTVV.

The V call is TRBV14, the J call TRBJ2-1, with TRBD2 matching 16 bases. CDR3 length: 19 residues. J was trimmed by 6 bases and V by 4 bases; bases with no gene match: 12. The germline V gene has CDR1 SGHDN and CDR2 FVKESK. For the CDR3, the DNA is TGTGCCAGCAGCCGACCGGGACTAGCGGGGGGGTTGGTTTCCAATGAGCAGTTCTTC. Its protein product is CASSRPGLAGGLVSNEQFF.

This clone was counted a single time. This sequence joins TRBV30 and TRBJ1-1; unclear D gene. CDR1 is GTSNPN, CDR2 SVGIG, per germline (reference sequence). This CDR3 spans 10 amino acids. V was pared by 2 bases and J by 11 bases, with 9 bases between. The CDR3 loop is CAWSPPVAFF. As DNA, the CDR3 is TGTGCCTGGAGTCCCCCAGTGGCTTTCTTT.

The chain carries TRBV5-6 and TRBJ1-6; no firm D call. V was trimmed by 0 bases and J by 4 bases, leaving 11 bases between them. There are 16 residues in the CDR3. Germline V lookup: CDR1 SGHDT, CDR2 YYEEEE. CDR3 sequence: CASSLGGGGYNSPLHF. CDR3 sequence (DNA): TGTGCCAGCAGCTTGGGTGGAGGTGGGTATAATTCACCCCTCCACTTT.

The V and J genes are TRBV6-5 and TRBJ1-2; TRBD1 matches 7 bases. The CDR3 extends over 15 amino acids. Germline V gives CDR1 MNHEY, CDR2 SVGAGI. The V segment lost 6 bases and the J segment 1 base; nucleotides outside the gene matches: 8. In nucleotides, the CDR3 is TGTGCCAGCAGCCGATACGGACAGGATAACTATGGCTACACCTTC. It codes for CASSRYGQDNYGYTF.

The chain joins TRBV2 to TRBJ2-5, with TRBD1 matching over 8 bases. This CDR3 has 15 residues. V lost 5 bases, J lost 5 bases, and 10 bases stayed unmatched. Germline loops: CDR1 SNHLY, CDR2 FYNNEI. The CDR3 loop is CASSTISAGGETQYF. CDR3 nucleotide sequence: TGTGCCAGCAGTACCATTAGCGCAGGGGGCGAGACCCAGTACTTC.

In this sample, this clone turned up once. This sequence joins TRBV5-1 and TRBJ2-3; the match to TRBD2 covers 15 bases. Per the germline V gene, CDR1 is SGHRS and CDR2 is YFSETQ. Trimming took 3 bases from V and 4 from J; bases not matched to a gene: 15. The CDR3 runs to 20 residues. The chain's CDR3 is CASSSSGTSGRTFSPDTQYF. The CDR3 DNA follows: TGCGCCAGCAGCTCATCCGGGACTAGCGGGAGGACCTTCTCCCCAGATACGCAGTATTTT. The variable domain in full, with the rest retrieved from reference TRBV5-1 and TRBJ2-3, is KAGVTQTPRYLIKTRGQQVTLSCSPISGHRSVSWYQQTPGQGLQFLFEYFSETQRNKGNFPGRFSGRQFSNSRSEMNVSTLELGDSALYLCASSSSGTSGRTFSPDTQYFGPGTRLTVL.

V is TRBV19 and J is TRBJ2-1; maybe TRBD2 (7 bases). Germline V gene lookup returns CDR1 LNHDA and CDR2 SQIVND (reference sequence). This CDR3 is 18 amino acids long. The germline V and J ends were trimmed by 8 bases and 2 bases, with 25 bases remaining between them. The DNA of the CDR3 is TGTGCCAGTTCCAGAGGGGGGCTAGCGGCGGGGGCCTACAATGAGCAGTTCTTC. As protein: CASSRGGLAAGAYNEQFF.

The chain uses TRBV3-1 (or the pseudogene TRBV3-2) and TRBJ2-7; 10 bases line up with TRBD2. The CDR3 sequence is 15 residues long. CDR1 and CDR2 (germline): LGHDT, YNNKEL (reference sequence). V shed 4 bases, J shed 0 bases, and the junction held 3 bases outside the gene matches. The CDR3 DNA follows: TGTGCCAGCAGCCGCGGGACTAGCGTCTCCTACGAGCAGTACTTC. Protein: CASSRGTSVSYEQYF.

This clone was counted between two and nine times. The rearrangement joins TRBV5-1 to TRBJ1-3; no clear D gene. The CDR3 length is 14 residues. From germline, CDR1 is SGHRS and CDR2 YFSETQ. V lost 1 base to trimming and J lost 1 base, with 6 bases between them. CDR3 DNA sequence: TGCGCCAGCAGCTTGCAAGGGTCTGGAAACACCATATATTTT. Translated, it gives CASSLQGSGNTIYF.